The next 22 T cell receptor beta chains were all read from a single sample in a study of blood T cells in healthy people across ages. Together with a sample-barcoded 5' primer, a J-beta primer mix was included in a second PCR lasting 7 to 11 cycles. TCRdb reanalysed the 5' RACE reads using MiXCR and keeps one entry per CDR3 protein. The table shows roughly 1.6 million distinct CDR3 sequences, with roughly 32% occurring only once. The material sequenced was blood. The receptors come from a woman younger than 45 in good health.

The CDR3 DNA follows: TGTGCCAGCAGTTTGTCCCATTCACCCCTCCACTTT. Residues: CASSLSHSPLHF. V usage is TRBV12-3 or TRBV12-4 and J usage is TRBJ1-6; D is uncertain. The CDR3 runs 12 residues. Trimming took 3 bases from V and 8 from J, leaving 5 bases between them.

This clonotype appeared once. The CDR3 DNA follows: TGCGCCAGCAGCAAGTGGGCTAGCGGGTTTAATGAGCAGTTCTTC. Translating gives CASSKWASGFNEQFF. V and J are TRBV4-1 and TRBJ2-1; 8 nucleotides match TRBD2. The junction had 10 bases not matched to a gene; V was cut back by 5 bases and J by 7 bases. Germline CDR1 is MGHRA and CDR2 is YSYEKL. The length of the CDR3 is 15 residues.

This sequence joins TRBV5-1 and TRBJ2-4; perhaps TRBD1 as D (5 bases). TRBJ2-7 explains the end of the DNA better; the J call may be wrong. The CDR3 totals 13 residues. The germline V gene has CDR1 SGHRS and CDR2 YFSETQ. Here the CDR3 DNA reads TGCGCCAGCAGCCCGGACACGTTTTACGAGCAGTACTTC. Translation: CASSPDTFYEQYF.

This clonotype was detected only a few times. The chain uses TRBV6-2 or TRBV6-3 and TRBJ1-1; TRBD1 is a possible D gene (6 bases). V lost 5 bases and J 4 bases, leaving 17 bases between the germline ends. Germline V lookup: CDR1 MNHEY, CDR2 SVGEGT. The CDR3 has 15 amino acids. CDR3 coding DNA: TGTGCCAGCAGTGTGGCAGGGGAAGGGGGCACTGAAGCTTTCTTT. Its protein product is CASSVAGEGGTEAFF.

This clonotype was picked up many times. In DNA form, the CDR3 reads TGTGCCAGCAGCTTGGAGCCTCCGGGACAGTATCACAATGAGCAGTTCTTC. Its protein product is CASSLEPPGQYHNEQFF. This chain links TRBV11-2 with TRBJ2-1; 7 positions match TRBD1. The J segment lost 5 bases and the V segment lost 3 bases, leaving 13 bases of the junction unmatched. This CDR3 is built from 17 residues. From germline, CDR1 is SGHAT and CDR2 FQNNGV.

This clonotype was seen only a few times. The chain couples TRBV12-3 or TRBV12-4 to TRBJ1-5; weak D call: TRBD1 (5 bases). Trimming removed 6 bases at V and 0 bases at J, with 12 bases between. The length of the CDR3 is 15 residues. CDR3 in DNA: TGTGCCAGCAGCCCCGTGGGGGATAGCAATCAGCCCCAGCATTTT. Encoded protein: CASSPVGDSNQPQHF.

The rearrangement joins TRBV7-3 to TRBJ2-3, with D tentatively TRBD1 (6 bases). V lost 7 bases, J lost 2 bases, and 10 bases lay in between. Germline assignment: CDR1 SGHTA and CDR2 FQGTGA. The CDR3 runs to 13 residues. CDR3 amino acids: CASKWDTTDTQYF. The CDR3 DNA is TGTGCCAGCAAATGGGACACCACAGATACGCAGTATTTT.

The gene calls are TRBV6-2 or TRBV6-3 and TRBJ1-6; D is undetermined. Trimming left V 2 bases short and J 8 bases short, with 13 bases between. Per germline, CDR1 MNHEY and CDR2 SVGEGT. CDR3 length: 15 residues. The CDR3 sequence: CASSYGGLRDSPLHF. The CDR3 region has the DNA TGTGCCAGCAGTTACGGAGGCTTGAGGGATTCACCCCTCCACTTT.

This clonotype was counted only a few times. The genes are TRBV15 and TRBJ2-3, with a weak D call TRBD2 (5 bases). The CDR3 length is 15 residues. V lost 1 base, J lost 2 bases, and 10 bases lay in between. Germline-derived CDR1 and CDR2 are LNHNV and YYDKDF (reference sequence). CDR3 sequence (DNA): TGTGCCACCAGCAGAGTGCGACTACACACAGATACGCAGTATTTT. Amino acid sequence: CATSRVRLHTDTQYF. The full variable domain, in which reference TRBV15 and TRBJ2-3 provide the parts outside the CDR3, is DAMVIQNPRYQVTQFGKPVTLSCSQTLNHNVMYWYQQKSSQAPKLLFHYYDKDFNNEADTPDNFQSRRPNTSFCFLDIRSPGLGDTAMYLCATSRVRLHTDTQYFGPGTRLTVL.

Points on this clonotype: The CDR3 ends on some other residue instead of the conserved phenylalanine or tryptophan, so this is likely a read error. The gene calls are TRBV20-1 and TRBJ2-1, with D perhaps matching TRBD1 or TRBD2 (5 bases each). Germline CDR1 reads DFQATT; CDR2 reads SNEGSKA (reference sequence). V was trimmed by 3 bases and J by 9 bases, leaving 9 bases between them. This CDR3 spans 11 amino acids. The CDR3 region is CSASGGREQFV. CDR3 coding DNA: TGCAGTGCTAGTGGGGGTCGTGAGCAGTTCGTC.

V and J are TRBV5-1 and TRBJ2-5, with 14 bases fitting TRBD2. Per germline, CDR1 SGHRS and CDR2 YFSETQ. With V trimmed by 2 bases and J by 4 bases, 7 bases remained unmatched. The CDR3 has 17 amino acids. DNA of the CDR3: TGCGCCAGCAGCTTCGTGACTAGCGGGAGGGCCTCAGAGACCCAGTACTTC. Translating it yields CASSFVTSGRASETQYF.

The rearrangement uses TRBV7-8 and TRBJ2-7; no definite D call. CDR1 is SGHVS and CDR2 is FQNEAQ in the germline V gene. The CDR3 is made up of 13 amino acids. The V end lost 5 bases, the J end lost 2 bases, and 10 bases lay between the germline ends. The CDR3 protein is CASSPRWTYEQYF. CDR3 DNA: TGTGCCAGCAGCCCTCGTTGGACCTACGAGCAGTACTTC. Drawing the rest from reference TRBV7-8 and TRBJ2-7, the complete variable domain is GAGVSQSPRYKVAKRGQDVALRCDPISGHVSLFWYQQALGQGPEFLTYFQNEAQLDKSGLPSDRFFAERPEGSVSTLKIQRTQQEDSAVYLCASSPRWTYEQYFGPGTRLTVT.

The chain employs TRBV5-1 and TRBJ1-5; a weak D match, TRBD1 (5 bases). Germline V gene lookup returns CDR1 SGHRS and CDR2 YFSETQ. The CDR3 extends over 15 amino acids. V lost 4 bases to trimming and J lost 1 base, with 12 bases between them. Written as DNA, the CDR3 is TGCGCCAGCAGCAGGGACCTATCGAGCAATCAGCCCCAGCATTTT. Its protein is CASSRDLSSNQPQHF. Variable domain in full (rest from reference TRBV5-1 and TRBJ1-5): KAGVTQTPRYLIKTRGQQVTLSCSPISGHRSVSWYQQTPGQGLQFLFEYFSETQRNKGNFPGRFSGRQFSNSRSEMNVSTLELGDSALYLCASSRDLSSNQPQHFGDGTRLSIL.

The V call is TRBV7-2, the J call TRBJ2-3; no clear D gene. Trimming removed 6 bases at V and 2 bases at J, with 9 bases between. Germline V gene lookup returns CDR1 SGHTA and CDR2 FQGNSA. The CDR3 contains 13 residues. The DNA for the CDR3 is TGTGCCAGCAGTTTGTTCTACACAGATACGCAGTATTTT. This encodes CASSLFYTDTQYF. Complete variable domain (other parts from reference TRBV7-2 and TRBJ2-3): GAGVSQSPSNKVTEKGKDVELRCDPISGHTALYWYRQSLGQGLEFLIYFQGNSAPDKSGLPSDRFSAERTGGSVSTLTIQRTQQEDSAVYLCASSLFYTDTQYFGPGTRLTVL.

The rearrangement joins TRBV6-1 to TRBJ2-1; 7 bases line up with TRBD2. Unmatched junction bases numbered 3, after V lost 4 bases and J lost 0 bases. The germline V gene has CDR1 MNHNS and CDR2 SASEGT. The CDR3 extends over 15 amino acids. The CDR3 coding sequence is TGTGCCAGCAGTGTACGGGGGGTCTCCTACAATGAGCAGTTCTTC. Its protein product is CASSVRGVSYNEQFF.

In its sample, this clonotype was seen a few times. The chain couples TRBV29-1 to TRBJ2-4; 8 bases align to TRBD1. The length of the CDR3 is 12 residues. Germline lookup yields CDR1 SQVTM and CDR2 ANQGSEA. After removal of 1 base from V and 7 bases from J, the junction contained 0 bases not matched to a gene. CDR3 loop: CSVEGTGNIQYF. The CDR3 DNA reads TGCAGCGTTGAAGGGACAGGGAACATTCAGTACTTC.

The J gene is TRBJ2-1, the V gene TRBV20-1; D might be TRBD2 (6 bases). This CDR3 has 14 residues. CDR1 is DFQATT and CDR2 is SNEGSKA in the germline V gene (reference sequence). Trimming stripped 3 bases from V and 4 bases from J, with 13 bases between. The CDR3 sequence is CSASTGETYNEQFF. The CDR3 nucleotides read TGCAGTGCTAGTACGGGGGAGACTTACAATGAGCAGTTCTTC.

The V and J genes are TRBV20-1 and TRBJ2-1, with TRBD2 identical over 7 bases. V dropped 3 bases and J dropped 4; count of bases not matched to a gene: 6. Germline lookup yields CDR1 DFQATT and CDR2 SNEGSKA (reference sequence). CDR3 length: 14 residues. CDR3 bases: TGCAGTGCTAGTCGGCTAGCGGCGTACAATGAGCAGTTCTTC. This encodes CSASRLAAYNEQFF.

The rearrangement links TRBV6-6 to TRBJ2-7; D is perhaps TRBD1 or TRBD2 (6 bases each). The CDR3 length is 16 residues. Trimming pared 5 bases from V and 1 base from J, leaving 18 bases between. Germline CDR1 and CDR2: MNHNY and SVGAGI (reference sequence). Here the CDR3 DNA reads TGTGCCAGCAGTGACCCTGTGGGGGGCGGGTCCTACGAGCAGTACTTC. It translates to CASSDPVGGGSYEQYF.

There are a few counts of this clonotype. CDR3 residues: CASSQGSGELFF. The CDR3 DNA is TGTGCCAGCAGCCAGGGGTCCGGGGAGCTGTTTTTT. This chain connects TRBV3-1 to TRBJ2-2; D unresolved. The CDR3 runs to 12 residues. The germline V and J ends were trimmed by 3 bases and 6 bases, with 5 bases remaining between them. Germline CDR1 is LGHDT and CDR2 is YNNKEL (reference sequence).

The chain combines TRBV27 with TRBJ2-1; the D gene is possibly TRBD2 (6 bases). The CDR3 has 19 residues. Trimming pared 4 bases from V and 4 bases from J, leaving 26 bases between. Germline V gene lookup returns CDR1 MNHEY and CDR2 SMNVEV (reference sequence). The CDR3 loop is CASSSPAASGVRGYNEQFF. CDR3 DNA: TGTGCCAGCAGTTCCCCCGCCGCCTCGGGGGTGAGGGGTTACAATGAGCAGTTCTTC.

This clonotype was seen only a few times. This rearrangement joins TRBV29-1 to TRBJ1-2; 8 nucleotides agree with TRBD1. Germline values: CDR1 SQVTM, CDR2 ANQGSEA. After removal of 3 bases from V and 6 bases from J, the junction contained 6 bases not matched to a gene. The CDR3 covers 13 residues. CDR3 DNA: TGCAGCGTTGACGGACAGGGTTGGGATGGCTACACCTTC. Translated, it gives CSVDGQGWDGYTF.